This TCR beta chain is from a study of CXCR3-negative and CXCR3-positive naive CD8 T cells. The CDR3 has 15 residues. Germline values: CDR1 DFQATT, CDR2 SNEGSKA (reference sequence). Study-wide points: Diversity ran similarly high across both naive subsets but far lower in memory CD8+ cells. For CXCR3-positive naive cells, TRB CDR3s were more hydrophobic than those of CXCR3-negative naive cells. Expression of CXCR3 was partially reduced after cryopreservation, and fresh PBMCs were used in most assays.

Note on this clonotype: Antigen unknown.

Each TRB cDNA library was prepared by 5' RACE (with UMI labels). Using the 5' RACE reads, TCRdb records one entry per CDR3 protein without DNA. Reported are tens of thousands of distinct CDR3 sequences; the ten largest clones contain 0.62%. A few hundred thousand cells per CD8+ T cell subset were flow-sorted in triplicate. Naivety in CD8+ T cells corresponded to a CD45RO-CCR7+CD27+CD95- phenotype. This receptor was taken from a human donor in good health. Some clones in this sample may be carry-over from other donors' samples. The sample comprised naive CXCR3+ CD8+ T cells from blood. Indicated subset: CD45RO-CCR7+CD27+CD95- naive CD8+ T cells expressing CXCR3 (TNR3+). This sequence joins TRBV20-1 and TRBJ2-5. The CDR3 protein is CSARDEAQTHMAQYF.